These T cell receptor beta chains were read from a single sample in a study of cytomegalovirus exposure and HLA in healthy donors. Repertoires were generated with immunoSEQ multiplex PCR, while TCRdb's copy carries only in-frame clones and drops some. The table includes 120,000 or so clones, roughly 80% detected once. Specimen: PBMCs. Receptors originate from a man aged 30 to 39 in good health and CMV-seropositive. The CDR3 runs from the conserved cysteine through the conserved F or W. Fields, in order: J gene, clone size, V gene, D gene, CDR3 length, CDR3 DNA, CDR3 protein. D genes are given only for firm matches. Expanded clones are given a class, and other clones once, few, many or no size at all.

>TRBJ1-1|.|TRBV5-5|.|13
TGTGCCAGCAGCTTGGACAGAAACACTGAAGCTTTCTTT
CASSLDRNTEAFF
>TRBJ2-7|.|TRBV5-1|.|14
TGCGCCAGCAGCTTGGGACAGCCTATCTACGAGCAGTACTTC
CASSLGQPIYEQYF
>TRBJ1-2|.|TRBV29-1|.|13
TGCAGCGTCACGGACGCGGGGGCGGGTGGCTACACCTTC
CSVTDAGAGGYTF
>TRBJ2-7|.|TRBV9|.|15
TGTGCCAGCAGCGTAGGTGGGAATGGAGGGTACGAGCAGTACTTC
CASSVGGNGGYEQYF
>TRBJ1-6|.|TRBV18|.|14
TGTGCCAGCTCACGGCGGAGCCGAAATTCACCCCTCCACTTT
CASSRRSRNSPLHF
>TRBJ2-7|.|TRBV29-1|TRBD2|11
TGCAGCGTCGACGGGGGGGACGAGCAGTACTTC
CSVDGGDEQYF
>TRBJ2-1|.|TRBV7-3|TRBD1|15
TGTGCCAGCAGCCTCCGACAGGGTCTTTGGGATGAGCAGTTCTTC
CASSLRQGLWDEQFF
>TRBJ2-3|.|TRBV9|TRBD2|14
TGTGCCAGCAGCCCCCCGGGGGGAGGGGATACGCAGTATTTT
CASSPPGGGDTQYF
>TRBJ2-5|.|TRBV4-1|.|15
TGCGCCAGCAGCCGTCGCCAGGGTAATAGAGAGACCCAGTACTTC
CASSRRQGNRETQYF
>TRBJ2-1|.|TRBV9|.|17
TGTGCCAGCAGCTCGAACCGGGACACCAAGGATTACAATGAGCAGTTCTTC
CASSSNRDTKDYNEQFF
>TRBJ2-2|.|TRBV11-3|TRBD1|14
TGTGCCAGCAGCTTAGGGACAGGATACGGGGAGCTGTTTTTT
CASSLGTGYGELFF
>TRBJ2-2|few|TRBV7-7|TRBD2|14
TGTGCAGTAGCGGGGGGGCCGGACACCGGGGAGCTGTTTTTT
CAVAGGPDTGELFF
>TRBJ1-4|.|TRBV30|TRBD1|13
TGTGCCTGGAACAGGGGAACTAATGAAAAACTGTTTTTT
CAWNRGTNEKLFF
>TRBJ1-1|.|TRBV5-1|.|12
TGCGCCAGCAGTTGGGACGGCGGGAGAGTTTCCTTT
CASSWDGGRVSF
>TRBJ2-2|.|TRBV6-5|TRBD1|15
TGTGCCAGCCTCTTAGACAGGGGGGGCTCCGGGGAGCTGTTTTTT
CASLLDRGGSGELFF
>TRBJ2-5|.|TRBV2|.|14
TGTGCCAGCAGTGAATGGAGGAACGTAGAGACCCAGTACTTC
CASSEWRNVETQYF
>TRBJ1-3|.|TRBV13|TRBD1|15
TGTGCCAGCAACGCGACAGGGACGGCTGGAAACACCATATATTTT
CASNATGTAGNTIYF